The present T cell receptor (beta chain) was sequenced within a study of blood T cells in healthy people across ages (dated by TCRdb to about 2015). With respect to the entire study: In model experiments, template switching captured roughly one uniquely barcoded TCR beta cDNA molecule for every two T cells. Using deep sequencing normalized with unique cDNA molecular identifiers, the study measured how TCR beta repertoire diversity changes with age. The donors were split into four age groups: young (average about 15 years), middle-aged (about 40), aged (approximately 60) and long-lived (roughly 80). To avoid experimental bias, donors of different ages were spread randomly across the sequencing lanes. Using the same blood draw, the study looked at two additional independent replicas of 1 million unique cDNA reads for two donors, one aged 18 to 30 and the other aged 80 or older. Results the study describes overall, beyond this receptor: Because the CMV infection status of the donors was unknown, age-related changes in expanded clonotypes may potentially have been confounded. As age increased, observed TCR beta diversity per million T cells dropped in a roughly linear way, and a significant reduction was already evident by age 40. Total diversity estimates from one million sequenced T cells were considered lower bounds and underestimates. Because profiling used bulk unsorted PBMCs, naive and antigen-experienced compartments could not be compared conclusively. There was a strong correlation between observed TCR beta diversity and the percentage of naive T cells measured by flow cytometry. The long-lived group showed more naive CD4+ T cells, fewer expanded clones and increased TCR diversity than the aged group, suggesting age selection.

The germline V gene (reference sequence) supplies CDR1 MNHNY and CDR2 SVGAGI. The junction carries 18 bases between V and J, which are trimmed by 7 bases and 2 bases respectively. The CDR3 numbers 15 residues from cysteine through phenylalanine. The sequence is cut down to CDR3 DNA, 45 bases in frame from base 1. Systemically healthy Caucasian individuals from Russia, some 38 in total and aged roughly 6 to 95 years, were included as donors. Approximately 10 milliliters of peripheral blood were collected from each donor into EDTA-treated Vacutainer tubes. Ficoll-Paque density-gradient centrifugation was used to isolate PBMCs, with at least 6.5 million per sample. Trizol reagent was used to extract total RNA from PBMCs, with at least 5 micrograms per sample. The percentages of naive CD45RAhigh/CD27high T cells were determined by flow cytometry on a PBMC aliquot from every donor. Receptor amplification or capture employed 5' RACE. TCRdb records Illumina HiSeq 2500 as the sequencer. A second PCR of roughly 7 to 11 cycles was performed with a sample-barcoded 5' primer and a J-beta primer mix. A unique molecular identifier was introduced onto each TCR beta cDNA molecule by a template-switch 5' adaptor carrying 12 random nucleotides. Each sample yielded at least 2.5 million CDR3-containing paired-end reads. First-strand cDNA synthesis was performed from all RNA using the Mint cDNA synthesis kit, with priming by a TRBC-specific oligonucleotide. All cDNA was treated with uracil-DNA glycosylase and then went through a first 18-cycle PCR with the universal primers M1SS and BC2_uni_R. As for the authors' bioinformatics: Normalization of each sample was performed by random selection of 1 million high-quality reads, each carrying a distinct molecular identifier. Instead of being binned into consensus sequences, reads that shared molecular identifiers were thrown out. MiTCR, run with a Q25 quality threshold and the strictest error-elimination algorithm, handled CDR3 identification, clonotype clustering and error correction. Lower-bound total TCR beta diversity was estimated with a nonparametric unseen species model using Euler transformation. TCRdb itself trimmed the public reads at Q25 with fastp, ran MiXCR and retained productive beta chains. Records with the same CDR3 protein are collapsed into one entry carrying the most frequent genes and DNA. The V and J calls follow TCRdb's processing rather than the paper's. This sample has about 1,500,000 distinct CDR3 sequences in its table, and about 28% of those were observed once. In total, the top ten clones hold roughly 8.2% of the sample.

To note about this clonotype: There is no known antigen for this receptor. Per-base quality was not reported, and no clone a single base away is much larger than it.

This chain joins TRBV6-6 to TRBJ2-7; the best D guess is TRBD1, with 7 bases matching. This TCR derives from a woman aged 25 to 45 in good health. Material: blood. The nucleotides read TGTGCCAGCACCCAGGGGGGTACAGGGACCTACGAGCAGTACTTC. This gives the protein CASTQGGTGTYEQYF.